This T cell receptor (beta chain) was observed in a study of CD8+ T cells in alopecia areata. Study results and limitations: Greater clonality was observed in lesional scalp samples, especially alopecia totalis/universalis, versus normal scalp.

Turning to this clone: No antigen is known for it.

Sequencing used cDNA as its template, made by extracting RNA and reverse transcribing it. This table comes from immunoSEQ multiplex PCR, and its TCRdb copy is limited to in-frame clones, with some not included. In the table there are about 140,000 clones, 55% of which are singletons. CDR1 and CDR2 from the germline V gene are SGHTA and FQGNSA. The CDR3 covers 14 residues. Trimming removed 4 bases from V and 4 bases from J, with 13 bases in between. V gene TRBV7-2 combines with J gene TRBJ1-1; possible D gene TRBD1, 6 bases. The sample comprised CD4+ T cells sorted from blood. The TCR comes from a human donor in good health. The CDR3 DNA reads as TGTGCCAGCAGCTCTGGGGGCGCGGGCACTGAAGCTTTCTTT. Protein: CASSSGGAGTEAFF.